This entry is about one T cell receptor (beta chain). Unmatched junction bases numbered 4, after V lost 7 bases and J lost 1 base. The CDR3 totals 14 residues. In germline, CDR1 is SEHNR, CDR2 FQNEAQ (reference sequence). This entry belongs to a study of OX40 agonist ivuxolimab in advanced cancers. Study information: Earlier treatment with anti-PD-1, anti-PD-L1 or anti-CTLA-4 was permitted, and over 35% had received some.

Individuals having autoimmune disease history or systemic immunosuppression were not enrolled. Assay: immunoSEQ multiplex PCR; the TCRdb copy retains only in-frame clones and omits some. The sample includes more than 25,000 clones, roughly 84% of them seen just once. Sequencing used CD4+ or CD8+ T cells sorted from blood, obtained in a trial of the OX40 agonist ivuxolimab. The sequence came from an adult with an advanced solid tumor such as melanoma, head and neck, liver or kidney cancer. The genes are TRBV7-9 and TRBJ1-5; 7 positions agree with TRBD1. The CDR3 here is CASTKTGSNQPQHF. The CDR3 bases are TGTGCCAGCACCAAGACAGGGAGCAATCAGCCCCAGCATTTT. The full variable domain, in which reference TRBV7-9 and TRBJ1-5 provide the parts outside the CDR3, is DTGVSQNPRHKITKRGQNVTFRCDPISEHNRLYWYRQTLGQGPEFLTYFQNEAQLEKSRLLSDRFSAERPKGSFSTLEIQRTEQGDSAMYLCASTKTGSNQPQHFGDGTRLSIL.